One T cell receptor (beta chain) is described in this entry. Original processing notes: Amplified reference gene primers provided the basis for estimating nucleated cell counts. Assay: immunoSEQ multiplex PCR; the TCRdb copy retains only in-frame clones and omits some. From that table come the V and J calls and clone size; the DNA was used to work out D and trimming. The table records about 98,000 clones, approximately 80% of them present only once. The data are from a study of blood T cell repertoires in COVID-19. Looking at the study overall: The samples span acute and convalescent COVID-19 from the United States, Italy and Spain. T cells, B-cell-depleted T cells, or PBMCs provided the cDNA or gDNA that served as material.

What was sequenced was peripheral blood. The receptor's source is a human donor in a cohort sampled during active COVID-19.

CDR3 loop: CASSSPGLAQFSYEQYF. CDR3 in DNA: TGTGCCAGCAGCTCCCCCGGACTAGCCCAGTTCTCCTACGAGCAGTACTTC. The rearrangement links TRBV7-9 to TRBJ2-7; 8 bases align to TRBD2. J lost 0 bases, V lost 4 bases, and 11 bases had no gene match. Germline lookup yields CDR1 SEHNR and CDR2 FQNEAQ (reference sequence). The CDR3 is 17 residues long. The whole variable domain, remainder taken from reference TRBV7-9 and TRBJ2-7, is DTGVSQNPRHKITKRGQNVTFRCDPISEHNRLYWYRQTLGQGPEFLTYFQNEAQLEKSRLLSDRFSAERPKGSFSTLEIQRTEQGDSAMYLCASSSPGLAQFSYEQYFGPGTRLTVT.